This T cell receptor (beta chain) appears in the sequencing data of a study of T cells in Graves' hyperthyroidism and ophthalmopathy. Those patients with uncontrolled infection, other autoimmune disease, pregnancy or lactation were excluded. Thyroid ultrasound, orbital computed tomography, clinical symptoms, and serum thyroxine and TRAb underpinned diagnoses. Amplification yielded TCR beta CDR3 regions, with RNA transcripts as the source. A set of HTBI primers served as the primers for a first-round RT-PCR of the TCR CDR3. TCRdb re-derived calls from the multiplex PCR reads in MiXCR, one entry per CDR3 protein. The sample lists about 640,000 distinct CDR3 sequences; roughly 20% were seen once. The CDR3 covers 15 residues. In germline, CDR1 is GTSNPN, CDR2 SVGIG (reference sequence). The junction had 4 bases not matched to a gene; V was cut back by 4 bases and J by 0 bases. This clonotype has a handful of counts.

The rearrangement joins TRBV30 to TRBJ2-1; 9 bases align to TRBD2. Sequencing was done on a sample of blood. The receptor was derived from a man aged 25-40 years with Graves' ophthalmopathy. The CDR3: CAWTSGVSSYNEQFF. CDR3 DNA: TGTGCCTGGACTAGCGGGGTGAGCTCCTACAATGAGCAGTTCTTC.